This TCR beta chain was recovered during a study of CXCR3-negative and CXCR3-positive naive CD8 T cells. Study-level results: The study found more hydrophobic TRB CDR3s in CXCR3-positive naive cells than in CXCR3-negative naive cells.

CD45RO-CCR7+CD27+CD95- marked naive CD8+ T cells. The libraries of TRB cDNA were constructed through 5' RACE using UMI labels. TCRdb re-analyzed the 5' RACE reads; it lists each CDR3 protein once, without DNA. In all, the sample yields roughly 140,000 distinct CDR3 sequences. With regard to this clonotype: What it recognizes is unknown.

Per the germline V gene, CDR1 is SGHDT and CDR2 is YYEEEE. This CDR3 is built from 15 residues. Source material: naive CXCR3+ CD8+ T cells from blood. Subset given: CD45RO-CCR7+CD27+CD95- naive CD8+ T cells expressing CXCR3 (TNR3+). V usage is TRBV5-6 and J usage is TRBJ2-7; TCRdb's assignment of TRBD2 cannot be checked, as there is no DNA. The TCR originated in a human donor in good health. Some clones in this sample may be carry-over from other donors' samples. The CDR3 spells CASSFLEARAYEQYF.